The rows below give T cell receptor beta chains drawn from one sample of a study of T cell clones after liver transplantation. Assay used: immunoSEQ multiplex PCR; TCRdb lists only in-frame clones, some missing. This sample has more than 100,000 clones; under 90% occur once, and the top ten carry about 3%. This material consisted of CD4+ T cells from blood, taken around 50 months after liver transplant. The source is a human patient who received a liver transplant. Some T cells may be provided by the graft donor. The CDR3 runs from the conserved cysteine through the conserved F or W. A D gene is named only where the DNA matches it firmly. A row's size may be missing; if present it is once, few, many or a size class.

len: 10; d_gene: TRBD2; abundance: .; v_gene: TRBV29-1; j_gene: TRBJ2-7; CDR3aa: CSVGAGEQYF; CDR3nt: TGCAGCGTAGGAGCGGGAGAGCAGTACTTC
len: 13; d_gene: .; abundance: once; v_gene: TRBV10-3; j_gene: TRBJ1-5; CDR3aa: CAISFSEDQPQHF; CDR3nt: TGTGCCATCAGCTTCAGCGAGGATCAGCCCCAGCATTTT
len: 14; d_gene: TRBD1; abundance: .; v_gene: TRBV2; j_gene: TRBJ2-7; CDR3aa: CASNDRQGPYEQYF; CDR3nt: TGTGCCAGCAACGACCGACAGGGCCCCTACGAGCAGTACTTC
len: 15; d_gene: TRBD1; abundance: .; v_gene: TRBV5-1; j_gene: TRBJ2-7; CDR3aa: CASSLVDRDSYEQYF; CDR3nt: TGCGCCAGCAGCTTGGTGGACAGGGATTCCTACGAGCAGTACTTC
len: 15; d_gene: .; abundance: medium-sized; v_gene: TRBV5-1; j_gene: TRBJ2-7; CDR3aa: CASSLGDKVGYEQYF; CDR3nt: TGCGCCAGCAGCTTGGGGGACAAGGTGGGATACGAGCAGTACTTC
len: 14; d_gene: .; abundance: .; v_gene: TRBV10-3; j_gene: TRBJ2-1; CDR3aa: CAIRRDASPNEQFF; CDR3nt: TGTGCCATCAGGAGGGATGCCTCTCCCAATGAGCAGTTCTTC
len: 15; d_gene: TRBD1; abundance: .; v_gene: TRBV5-6; j_gene: TRBJ1-1; CDR3aa: CASSLAVTGVTEAFF; CDR3nt: TGTGCCAGCAGCTTGGCCGTGACAGGGGTCACTGAAGCTTTCTTT
len: 12; d_gene: TRBD1; abundance: .; v_gene: TRBV7-2; j_gene: TRBJ2-2; CDR3aa: CASNQGAGELFF; CDR3nt: TGTGCCAGCAACCAGGGGGCCGGGGAGCTGTTTTTT
len: 16; d_gene: TRBD1; abundance: few; v_gene: TRBV19; j_gene: TRBJ1-5; CDR3aa: CASSTNRGGGNQPQHF; CDR3nt: TGTGCCAGTAGTACCAACAGGGGTGGAGGCAATCAGCCCCAGCATTTT
len: 15; d_gene: .; abundance: once; v_gene: TRBV7-2; j_gene: TRBJ1-5; CDR3aa: CASSLKGAQPQPQHF; CDR3nt: TGTGCCAGCAGCTTAAAAGGGGCGCAGCCTCAGCCCCAGCATTTT
len: 14; d_gene: TRBD2; abundance: .; v_gene: TRBV9; j_gene: TRBJ2-7; CDR3aa: CASSDSLAAREQYF; CDR3nt: TGTGCCAGCAGCGACAGCCTAGCGGCGAGGGAGCAGTACTTC
len: 13; d_gene: .; abundance: .; v_gene: TRBV6-1; j_gene: TRBJ1-1; CDR3aa: CASKDRRLTEAFF; CDR3nt: TGTGCCAGCAAGGACAGACGTTTAACTGAAGCTTTCTTT
len: 16; d_gene: TRBD1; abundance: .; v_gene: TRBV7-9; j_gene: TRBJ1-4; CDR3aa: CASSPVPGQRGEKLFF; CDR3nt: TGTGCCAGCAGCCCAGTGCCGGGACAGAGGGGTGAAAAACTGTTTTTT
len: 17; d_gene: TRBD2; abundance: .; v_gene: TRBV7-9; j_gene: TRBJ2-3; CDR3aa: CASSPLGTSRRTDTQYF; CDR3nt: TGTGCCAGCAGCCCTCTCGGGACTAGCAGACGCACAGATACGCAGTATTTT
len: 15; d_gene: TRBD1; abundance: .; v_gene: TRBV2; j_gene: TRBJ2-7; CDR3aa: CASSERTGGINEQYF; CDR3nt: TGTGCCAGCAGTGAACGGACAGGGGGTATTAACGAGCAGTACTTC